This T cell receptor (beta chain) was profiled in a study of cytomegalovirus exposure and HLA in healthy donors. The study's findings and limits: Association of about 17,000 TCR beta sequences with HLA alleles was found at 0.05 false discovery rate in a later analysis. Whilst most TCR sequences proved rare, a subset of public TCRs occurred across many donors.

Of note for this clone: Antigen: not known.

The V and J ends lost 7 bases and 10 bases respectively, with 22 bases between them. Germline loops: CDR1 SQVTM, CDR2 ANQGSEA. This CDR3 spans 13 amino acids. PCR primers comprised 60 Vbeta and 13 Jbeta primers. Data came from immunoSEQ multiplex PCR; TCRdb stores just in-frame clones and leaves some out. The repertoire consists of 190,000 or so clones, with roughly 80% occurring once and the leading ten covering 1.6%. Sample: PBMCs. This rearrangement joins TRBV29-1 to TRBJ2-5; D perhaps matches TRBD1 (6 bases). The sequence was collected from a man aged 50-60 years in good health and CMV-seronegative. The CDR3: CSALDRRWADQYF. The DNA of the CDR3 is TGCAGCGCCCTCGACAGGAGGTGGGCGGACCAGTACTTC.